This is a list of T cell receptor beta chains from one sample in a study of blood T cell repertoires in COVID-19. TCRdb keeps only in-frame clones here, not all; method: immunoSEQ multiplex PCR. The table has 83,000 or so clones, around 80% seen once. Sequenced sample: peripheral blood. Receptors originate from a human donor in a cohort sampled during active COVID-19. Both conserved end residues are trimmed from each CDR3. Each record gives: CDR3 protein, D gene, clone size, V gene, CDR3 length, J gene. D genes are given only for firm matches. Size is stated for part of the rows, as once, few or many counts, or as a class when the clone is expanded.

ASSLDRSTGELF,NA,NA,TRBV7-3,12,TRBJ2-2
SAHGNEQF,NA,NA,TRBV29-1,8,TRBJ2-1
ASSPPGGGRMNTEAF,NA,NA,TRBV18,15,TRBJ1-1
ASRAWQAPSYEQY,NA,NA,TRBV7-2,13,TRBJ2-7
ASSKNAGTLNSYNSPLH,NA,once,TRBV5-5,17,TRBJ1-6
ASRADTVNEKLF,NA,NA,TRBV6-6,12,TRBJ1-4
ASSIEAGITEAF,NA,NA,TRBV19,12,TRBJ1-1
ASSDSGGTKNIQY,TRBD2,NA,TRBV25-1,13,TRBJ2-4
ASSFLGVGDTEAF,NA,NA,TRBV27,13,TRBJ1-1
SAYGANEQF,NA,NA,TRBV20-1,9,TRBJ2-1
ASSRGTSGGNEQF,TRBD2,NA,TRBV19,13,TRBJ2-1
ASSTPGGAYNEQF,TRBD2,NA,TRBV9,13,TRBJ2-1
ASRWTSVSQETQY,TRBD2,few,TRBV6-6,13,TRBJ2-5
ASSSGISGNTIY,NA,few,TRBV11-1,12,TRBJ1-3
SSQGRGMGTDTQY,NA,NA,TRBV29-1,13,TRBJ2-3
ASSYSRAYEQY,NA,NA,TRBV6-5,11,TRBJ2-7
ASSLGQGVRETQY,TRBD1,NA,TRBV5-5,13,TRBJ2-5
ASSGQGELF,NA,NA,TRBV2,9,TRBJ2-2
ASKYSGDLTDTQY,NA,NA,TRBV7-9,13,TRBJ2-3
ASSLTGTGVGQPQH,TRBD1,NA,TRBV2,14,TRBJ1-5
ASSPWTTQETQY,NA,NA,TRBV5-4,12,TRBJ2-5
ASSHESGDTQY,NA,NA,TRBV4-1,11,TRBJ2-3
ASGETGSRNRLF,TRBD1,NA,TRBV7-9,12,TRBJ1-4
ASNPRTVLN,NA,NA,TRBV9,9,TRBJ2-7
ASSANPSGGPYEQY,TRBD2,few,TRBV9,14,TRBJ2-7
ASSLFRQGADNSPLH,TRBD1,once,TRBV28,15,TRBJ1-6
ASSTGGQGIHEQY,TRBD1,NA,TRBV7-9,13,TRBJ2-7
ASSYSGIQEQY,NA,NA,TRBV6-6,11,TRBJ2-7
ASSLRTGGRYYGYT,TRBD1,NA,TRBV28,14,TRBJ1-2
ASSSSTGQETQY,TRBD1,NA,TRBV18,12,TRBJ2-5
ASSIIGESMNTEAF,NA,NA,TRBV19,14,TRBJ1-1
SARNPDRDHEQY,TRBD1,NA,TRBV29-1,12,TRBJ2-7
ASSIDGISWDTQY,NA,NA,TRBV19,13,TRBJ2-3
AISERGNTEAF,NA,NA,TRBV10-3,11,TRBJ1-1
ASSPGILYEQY,NA,few,TRBV3-1/TRBV3-2,11,TRBJ2-7
ASSLGRNPNEQF,NA,few,TRBV7-9,12,TRBJ2-1
ASSTAGTGVTYEQY,TRBD1,few,TRBV28,14,TRBJ2-7
ASSQTGDEEAF,NA,NA,TRBV28,11,TRBJ1-1
ASSQVTGQPQH,NA,NA,TRBV4-1,11,TRBJ1-5
ASSLDYGMGGELF,NA,NA,TRBV5-1,13,TRBJ2-2
ASGARTEEYDGYT,NA,NA,TRBV7-9,13,TRBJ1-2
ASSLFQASSYNEQF,NA,NA,TRBV5-1,14,TRBJ2-1
ASSDDELAGETGELF,TRBD2,NA,TRBV25-1,15,TRBJ2-2
ASRKQGMDGELF,NA,few,TRBV4-1,12,TRBJ2-2
ASSGQGSNYGYT,TRBD1,few,TRBV19,12,TRBJ1-2
ASSIFGQGRADTQY,TRBD1,NA,TRBV19,14,TRBJ2-3
ASSLGVGEKLF,NA,NA,TRBV5-1,11,TRBJ1-4
ASSVAGAMDENTIY,NA,NA,TRBV9,14,TRBJ1-3
ASSPRTTRDTQY,NA,NA,TRBV2,12,TRBJ2-3
ASSKAGQINYGYT,NA,NA,TRBV21-1,13,TRBJ1-2
ASSFGANEQF,NA,NA,TRBV5-8,10,TRBJ2-1
ASKWQSNTEAF,NA,few,TRBV3-1/TRBV3-2,11,TRBJ1-1
ASSEPGQGSYEQY,TRBD1,NA,TRBV6-1,13,TRBJ2-7
ATAGGASTDTQY,TRBD2,once,TRBV19,12,TRBJ2-3
ASSRKLDRGPGYGYT,TRBD1,NA,TRBV28,15,TRBJ1-2
ASSHGLAGGPGEQF,TRBD2,NA,TRBV5-4,14,TRBJ2-1
ASSWTGDVGGNTIY,TRBD1,NA,TRBV5-5,14,TRBJ1-3
ASSSDGAYEQY,NA,NA,TRBV19,11,TRBJ2-7